This T cell receptor (beta chain) was identified during a study of blood T cell repertoires in COVID-19. Sequenced by immunoSEQ multiplex PCR; TCRdb stores in-frame clones only, minus some. Of about 300,000 clones listed, 88% are singletons. After removal of 3 bases from V and 5 bases from J, the junction contained 12 bases not matched to a gene. The CDR3 is 17 residues long. Germline V gives CDR1 LGHNT, CDR2 FRNRAP. The chain uses TRBV12-5 and TRBJ2-5; 10 positions match TRBD1. The sample comprised peripheral blood. The sequence was collected from a man aged 18 to 35 with active or convalescent COVID-19. DNA for the CDR3: TGTGCTAGTGGTTTTGTCCACGGGACAGGGGACGGCGAGACCCAGTACTTC. This gives the protein CASGFVHGTGDGETQYF.